Listed below are T cell receptor beta chains from one sample, sequenced in a study of cytomegalovirus exposure and HLA in healthy donors. Sequencing used immunoSEQ multiplex PCR; TCRdb keeps in-frame clones, though not all of them. The sample records some 140,000 clones, approximately 60% being singletons. Material for sequencing was PBMCs. The receptor set was obtained from a human donor in good health. The conserved cysteine and the conserved F or W are not part of the CDR3 here. Fields, in order: V gene, clone size, CDR3 protein. Only part of the rows carry a size: once, few, many, or a class if the clone is expanded.

>TRBV5-1|-
ASSLSVTGSNNEQF
>TRBV7-2|-
ASERLAGGWGETQY
>TRBV10-3|-
AITRAKESYEQY
>TRBV19|-
ASSPSAGPYEQY
>TRBV28|few
ASSGTSGKSSTDTQY
>TRBV4-1|-
ASSLGLLEKLF
>TRBV18|-
ASSPGTGGLGEQY
>TRBV7-6|once
ASSLGLAGDIRGIVEQY
>TRBV5-5|-
ASRISGSDYGYT
>TRBV29-1|-
SVRSGWYEQY
>TRBV6-5|few
ASSYSQKAKNIQY
>TRBV13|-
ASSSQGREQY
>TRBV29-1|few
SAGGTTNYGYT
>TRBV29-1|-
SVEASGSYEQY
>TRBV6-5|few
ASRTSGRTDTQY
>TRBV18|-
ASSPLRQVNTEAF
>TRBV6-1|-
ASSEELSGANVLT
>TRBV7-2|-
ASSLAGQAKYNEQF
>TRBV28|-
ASSSTRGIEKLF
>TRBV2|-
ASSWLAGTGEQY
>TRBV2|-
ASSEELMRLAGVKEQF
>TRBV7-6|-
ASRRTSGYTDTQY
>TRBV5-1|-
ASSLGLGQEDNTDTQY
>TRBV7-8|-
ASSLALAGSTDTQY
>TRBV7-9|few
ASSLVSISGSVGTDTQY
>TRBV7-9|-
ASSLLRDRDYEQY
>TRBV6-6|-
ASSSLGAPYEQY
>TRBV9|-
ASSVGMNTEAF
>TRBV7-9|-
ASSPRGPDTQY
>TRBV4-1|-
ASSQWGDSHNEQF
>TRBV20-1|-
SASADTQY
>TRBV19|-
ASSIVRWFTGLNYGYT
>TRBV7-2|-
ASSLPPGTEAF
>TRBV28|-
ASSYYPGTGIYEQY
>TRBV5-4|once
ASRGSGMSSYEQY
>TRBV18|-
ASSPVGTGHREQY
>TRBV4-1|-
ASSQDLSRFNQPQH
>TRBV5-1|-
ASSGGTVETQY
>TRBV25-1|once
ASSPLGGRETQY
>TRBV9|-
ASSVGPGTLEQY
>TRBV6-4|-
ASSEGSGTNNEQF
>TRBV9|few
ASSVGQGNEKLF
>TRBV29-1|-
SVSTQGIYEQY
>TRBV6-5|-
ASSQTSGRGYEQY
>TRBV9|-
ASINGGEERTGELF
>TRBV5-6|-
ASSLAFTEAF
>TRBV5-6|-
ASSPDRGSNTEAF
>TRBV6-6|-
ASSYSRGRNEKLF
>TRBV5-1|-
ASSSQGGEKLF
>TRBV20-1|few
SARDPDEQY
>TRBV28|-
ASKLSTGELF
>TRBV6-5|-
ASSPGTGFDYGYT
>TRBV23-1|-
ASSRGKTYEQY
>TRBV5-5|-
ASSFTAGPTYEQY